Shown below are 10 T cell receptor beta chains from a single sample sequenced in a study of T cell repertoires in cytomegalovirus infection. TCRdb reanalysed the reads using MiXCR and keeps one entry per CDR3 protein. The table records about 400,000 distinct CDR3 sequences, 15% to 20% of them present only once. Sequenced input: PBMCs. These receptors were obtained from a human donor in good health (CMV status not recorded). Some clones in this sample may be carry-over from other donors' samples.

This clonotype was detected ten times or more. The genes are TRBV7-8 and TRBJ2-5, with TRBD2 matching over 7 bases. Germline V CDR1 and CDR2: SGHVS, FQNEAQ. The junction had 16 bases not matched to a gene; V was cut back by 7 bases and J by 5 bases. The CDR3 consists of 16 residues. CDR3 residues: CASNQEAGTTVETQYF. The CDR3 nucleotides are TGTGCCAGCAACCAAGAAGCGGGGACTACTGTGGAGACCCAGTACTTC.

Only a few counts were recorded for this clonotype. This sequence joins TRBV14 and TRBJ2-5, with D hard to call. Germline V lookup: CDR1 SGHDN, CDR2 FVKESK. The V and J ends lost 0 bases and 2 bases respectively, with 10 bases between them. CDR3 length equals 15 residues. DNA of the CDR3: TGTGCCAGCAGCCAAGAATCTAAAAGGCAAGAGACCCAGTACTTC. This sequence encodes CASSQESKRQETQYF. The whole variable domain, remainder taken from reference TRBV14 and TRBJ2-5, is EAGVTQFPSHSVIEKGQTVTLRCDPISGHDNLYWYRRVMGKEIKFLLHFVKESKQDESGMPNNRFLAERTGGTYSTLKVQPAELEDSGVYFCASSQESKRQETQYFGPGTRLLVL.

The sample holds a few counts of this clonotype. The chain recombines TRBV27 with TRBJ1-2; no definite D call. V was pared by 5 bases and J by 7 bases, with 17 bases between. This CDR3 has 14 amino acids. CDR1 is MNHEY, CDR2 SMNVEV, per germline (reference sequence). The CDR3 sequence is CASSPASSVSGYTF. The DNA of the CDR3 is TGTGCCAGCAGTCCCGCCAGTTCCGTGAGTGGCTACACCTTC.

This clonotype was recorded at least ten times. The J gene is TRBJ2-5, the V gene TRBV10-3; D is unresolved. CDR1 is ENHRY and CDR2 is SYGVKD in the germline V gene. Trimming took off 4 bases at V and 6 bases at J, with 12 bases between the two ends. The CDR3 has 13 residues. CDR3 in amino acids: CAISGGEEKTQYF. CDR3 DNA sequence: TGTGCCATCAGTGGTGGCGAGGAAAAGACCCAGTACTTC.

This rearrangement joins TRBV19 to TRBJ1-1; 7 positions agree with TRBD1. CDR3 length: 12 residues. The J segment lost 5 bases and the V segment lost 9 bases, leaving 6 bases of the junction unmatched. Germline loops: CDR1 LNHDA, CDR2 SQIVND (reference sequence). CDR3: CASYRGTTEAFF. The CDR3 DNA reads TGTGCCAGCTACAGGGGTACGACTGAAGCTTTCTTT.

This rearrangement joins TRBV20-1 to TRBJ1-4; D might be TRBD1 (5 bases). The V and J ends lost 0 bases and 7 bases respectively, with 15 bases between them. The CDR3 sequence is 15 residues long. Germline-derived CDR1 and CDR2 are DFQATT and SNEGSKA (reference sequence). Written as DNA, the CDR3 is TGCAGTGCTAGAGATAGCGGGGGGAGCGGTGAAAAACTGTTTTTT. This codes for CSARDSGGSGEKLFF.

The chain is built from TRBV7-2 and TRBJ2-6, with D uncertain. Germline CDR1 and CDR2: SGHTA and FQGNSA. This CDR3 comprises 20 residues. Trimming left V 4 bases short and J 1 base short, with 23 bases between. DNA for the CDR3: TGTGCCAGCAGCTCCCATCATTGGGTAGGCAGGTCGTCTGGGGCCAACGTCCTGACTTTC. Translated, it gives CASSSHHWVGRSSGANVLTF.

V usage is TRBV15 and J usage is TRBJ2-3; possible D gene TRBD1, 5 bases. The ends were cut back, 0 bases at V and 1 base at J, with 14 bases in the middle. The CDR3 runs to 17 residues. The germline CDR1 and CDR2 sequences are LNHNV and YYDKDF (reference sequence). Here the CDR3 reads CATSRDLAGLRTDTQYF. CDR3 DNA: TGTGCCACCAGCAGAGATCTCGCAGGGTTACGCACAGATACGCAGTATTTT.

The chain carries TRBV6-6 and TRBJ1-5; 7 bases are a match to TRBD1. Germline CDR1 is MNHNY and CDR2 is SVGAGI (reference sequence). CDR3 length equals 15 residues. Trimming cost V 1 base and J 4 bases; bases outside gene matches: 4. The CDR3 DNA sequence: TGTGCCAGCAGTTACTTGGGACAGATAAATCAGCCCCAGCATTTT. Encoded protein: CASSYLGQINQPQHF.

This clonotype was recorded many times. The chain carries TRBV7-6 and TRBJ2-1; 12 bases are shared with TRBD2. V lost 5 bases and J lost 7; bases outside the gene matches: 6. CDR1 SGHVS and CDR2 FNYEAQ come from the germline V gene. This CDR3 contains 15 residues. CDR3 nucleotides: TGTGCCAGCAGCCCTAGCGGGAGGGCCAGGAATGAGCAGTTCTTC. Amino acids: CASSPSGRARNEQFF.